This TCR beta chain was sequenced during a study of shared clonotypes between healthy human individuals. CDR3 length: 15 amino acids. Trimming took 3 bases from V and 0 from J, leaving 6 bases between them. Per the germline V gene, CDR1 is SGHTA and CDR2 is FQGTGA. Recent vaccinations or acute infections were absent in the healthy HIV-negative adult donors. Every subset had its genomic DNA shared out evenly among several immunoSEQ plates. It was around 0.3 ug DNA, 28,000 or so T cell genomes, that went into each replicate PCR of unsorted PBMC. Unsorted PBMC DNA was sequenced on ten immunoSEQ deep assay plates. The method was immunoSEQ multiplex PCR; TCRdb's version includes in-frame clones alone and lacks a portion of them. The data contain 520,000 or so clones, less than 85% of them singletons.

Material for sequencing was PBMCs. The sequence came from a woman between 35 and 50 years old in good health. Some clones in this sample may be carry-over from other donors' samples. This rearrangement joins TRBV7-3 to TRBJ2-6; D gene uncertain. The CDR3 spells CASSFPHSGANVLTF. The CDR3 nucleotides read TGTGCCAGCAGCTTCCCCCACTCTGGGGCCAACGTCCTGACTTTC.